The 24 T cell receptor beta chains below all came from one sample that was sequenced in a study of cytomegalovirus exposure and HLA in healthy donors. Vbeta (60) and Jbeta (13) primers were used in the PCR. Assay used: immunoSEQ multiplex PCR; TCRdb lists only in-frame clones, some missing. The sample yields about 98,000 clones, around 80% seen once. Sequenced sample: PBMCs. All receptors come from a man aged 18 to 30 in good health and CMV-seropositive.

Written as DNA, the CDR3 is TGTGCCAGCATCTCGGTTCAGGGTGGGACTGAAGCTTTCTTT. Protein product: CASISVQGGTEAFF. The gene calls are TRBV11-2 and TRBJ1-1; D perhaps matches TRBD1 (5 bases). The germline CDR1 and CDR2 sequences are SGHAT and FQNNGV. This CDR3 contains 14 residues. V lost 7 bases to trimming and J lost 5 bases, with 17 bases between them. Full variable domain (outside the CDR3, taken from reference TRBV11-2 and TRBJ1-1): EAGVAQSPRYKIIEKRQSVAFWCNPISGHATLYWYQQILGQGPKLLIQFQNNGVVDDSQLPKDRFSAERLKGVDSTLKIQPAKLEDSAVYLCASISVQGGTEAFFGQGTRLTVV.

This clone was seen more than once but under ten times. This rearrangement joins TRBV6-1 to TRBJ1-4, with D perhaps TRBD1 (5 bases). The CDR3 contains 15 residues. The V end lost 7 bases, the J end lost 5 bases, and 17 bases lay between the germline ends. CDR1 and CDR2 (germline): MNHNS, SASEGT. In nucleotides, the CDR3 is TGTGCCAGCACCTACAGTGACAGCTTAAATGAAAAACTGTTTTTT. Amino acids: CASTYSDSLNEKLFF.

This clone has a handful of counts. This sequence joins TRBV6-6 and TRBJ1-1; D not certain. Trimming shortened V by 4 bases and J by 3 bases, and 6 bases separated the two germline ends. Germline CDR1 and CDR2: MNHNY and SVGAGI (reference sequence). The CDR3 extends over 12 amino acids. The CDR3 nucleotides are TGTGCCAGCAGTTTGAGAGACACTGAAGCTTTCTTT. The encoded protein is CASSLRDTEAFF.

The CDR3 DNA reads TGTGCCAGCAGGGCGGGACTCAACACTGAAGCTTTCTTT. It yields the protein CASRAGLNTEAFF. V is TRBV6-1 and J is TRBJ1-1; TRBD1 is a possible D gene (5 bases). The V and J ends lost 6 bases and 2 bases respectively, with 10 bases between them. The CDR3 runs 13 residues. Germline V lookup: CDR1 MNHNS, CDR2 SASEGT.

CDR3 nucleotides: TGTGCCAGCAGCCCCCGATTGGAGGGGAACACCGGGGAGCTGTTTTTT. This sequence encodes CASSPRLEGNTGELFF. The chain links TRBV9 to TRBJ2-2; maybe TRBD2 (6 bases). The CDR3 spans 16 residues. Germline V lookup: CDR1 SGDLS, CDR2 YYNGEE. The germline V and J ends were trimmed by 4 bases and 1 base, with 14 bases remaining between them. Filled out from reference TRBV9 and TRBJ2-2, the complete variable domain reads DSGVTQTPKHLITATGQRVTLRCSPRSGDLSVYWYQQSLDQGLQFLIQYYNGEERAKGNILERFSAQQFPDLHSELNLSSLELGDSALYFCASSPRLEGNTGELFFGEGSRLTVL.

V gene TRBV5-4 combines with J gene TRBJ1-3, with D possibly being TRBD1 (5 bases). Per the germline V gene, CDR1 is SGHNT and CDR2 is YYREEE (reference sequence). CDR3 length: 16 amino acids. V was cut by 3 bases and J by 4 bases, with 17 bases left in between. CDR3 DNA sequence: TGTGCCAGCAGCTATACAGGTCTCGTAGCCGGAAACACCATATATTTT. It yields the protein CASSYTGLVAGNTIYF. The full variable domain, in which reference TRBV5-4 and TRBJ1-3 provide the parts outside the CDR3, is ETGVTQSPTHLIKTRGQQVTLRCSSQSGHNTVSWYQQALGQGPQFIFQYYREEENGRGNFPPRFSGLQFPNYSSELNVNALELDDSALYLCASSYTGLVAGNTIYFGEGSWLTVV.

This sequence joins TRBV6-1 and TRBJ1-3; weak D call: TRBD1 (6 bases). Germline loops: CDR1 MNHNS, CDR2 SASEGT. V was cut by 2 bases and J by 9 bases, with 14 bases left in between. The CDR3 is 14 residues long. In DNA form, the CDR3 reads TGTGCCAGCAGTGAAAGACAGGATCTTGGCACCATATATTTT. It is translated as CASSERQDLGTIYF.

The gene calls are TRBV2 and TRBJ2-3, with TRBD2 as a possible D gene (6 bases). Germline loops: CDR1 SNHLY, CDR2 FYNNEI. The V end lost 6 bases, the J end lost 3 bases, and 22 bases lay between the germline ends. There are 17 residues in the CDR3. The CDR3 region is CASRIGTPSLITDTQYF. In DNA form, the CDR3 reads TGTGCCAGCAGGATAGGGACTCCCTCTTTGATTACAGATACGCAGTATTTT.

The chain has TRBV19 and TRBJ1-1; no clear D gene. V gave up 3 bases and J gave up 6 bases, with 17 bases separating them. The germline CDR1 and CDR2 sequences are LNHDA and SQIVND (reference sequence). The CDR3 has 15 amino acids. The CDR3 sequence: CASSISGLGRSEAFF. Here the CDR3 DNA reads TGTGCCAGTAGTATCTCGGGGTTAGGCCGCTCTGAAGCTTTCTTT.

This chain uses TRBV29-1 with TRBJ1-2; D gene uncertain. This CDR3 comprises 12 residues. V shed 5 bases and J shed 3 bases, with 10 bases lying between them. Germline-derived CDR1 and CDR2 are SQVTM and ANQGSEA. The CDR3 sequence: CSVWQRDYGYTF. The DNA for the CDR3 is TGCAGCGTTTGGCAGAGGGACTATGGCTACACCTTC.

Points on this clone: This specimen includes other DNA sequences encoding the same CDR3. The chain couples TRBV30 to TRBJ1-5; the D gene is possibly TRBD1 (5 bases). With 4 bases removed from V and 0 bases from J, the gap between germline ends came to 7 bases. Germline lookup yields CDR1 GTSNPN and CDR2 SVGIG (reference sequence). The CDR3 contains 13 residues. The CDR3 DNA reads TGTGCCTGGACGACAGATAGCAATCAGCCCCAGCATTTT. Translation: CAWTTDSNQPQHF. Looking up the rest from reference TRBV30 and TRBJ1-5 gives the full variable domain: SQTIHQWPATLVQPVGSPLSLECTVEGTSNPNLYWYRQAAGRGLQLLFYSVGIGQISSEVPQNLSASRPQDRQFILSSKKLLLSDSGFYLCAWTTDSNQPQHFGDGTRLSIL.

This chain links TRBV5-4 with TRBJ1-1, with D maybe TRBD1 (5 bases). Germline CDR1 is SGHNT and CDR2 is YYREEE (reference sequence). Trimming took off 1 base at V and 8 bases at J, with 12 bases between the two ends. The CDR3 loop spans 13 amino acids. The DNA of the CDR3 is TGTGCCAGCAGCTTGTCAGGGCGAAGGGAAGCTTTCTTT. This sequence encodes CASSLSGRREAFF.

The CDR3 DNA reads as TGCGCCAGCAGCTTGGAGGGACAGGGGTTTGATACGCAGTATTTT. It encodes CASSLEGQGFDTQYF. The V gene is TRBV5-1, the J gene TRBJ2-3; 10 bases are shared with TRBD1. Looked up from germline, CDR1 is SGHRS and CDR2 is YFSETQ. V was pared by 0 bases and J by 6 bases, with 4 bases of the junction left unmatched. This CDR3 region has 15 residues.

The chain joins TRBV15 to TRBJ2-2; tentative D call: TRBD1 (5 bases). The V gene lost 6 bases and the J gene lost 0 bases, with 11 bases spanning the gap. From germline, CDR1 is LNHNV and CDR2 YYDKDF (reference sequence). The CDR3 has 15 residues. The CDR3 region is CATRAAGPNTGELFF. The CDR3 bases are TGTGCCACCAGGGCGGCAGGGCCGAACACCGGGGAGCTGTTTTTT. The full variable domain, completed using reference TRBV15 and TRBJ2-2, is DAMVIQNPRYQVTQFGKPVTLSCSQTLNHNVMYWYQQKSSQAPKLLFHYYDKDFNNEADTPDNFQSRRPNTSFCFLDIRSPGLGDTAMYLCATRAAGPNTGELFFGEGSRLTVL.

The chain couples TRBV4-1 to TRBJ2-2; 11 nucleotides match TRBD1. The junction had 5 bases not matched to a gene; V was cut back by 4 bases and J by 4 bases. The V gene's germline CDR1 is MGHRA and CDR2 YSYEKL. The length of the CDR3 is 16 residues. The CDR3 nucleotides are TGCGCCAGCAGCCTAGCCGGGACAGGGGGCACCGGGGAGCTGTTTTTT. Its protein product is CASSLAGTGGTGELFF.

This clone was recorded once. This chain joins TRBV27 and TRBJ1-1; a possible D gene is TRBD1 (5 bases). Germline CDR1 reads MNHEY; CDR2 reads SMNVEV (reference sequence). The length of the CDR3 is 14 residues. The V and J ends lost 5 bases and 4 bases respectively, with 14 bases between them. CDR3 residues: CASSPLLGGTEAFF. The CDR3 bases are TGTGCCAGCAGTCCCCTTTTGGGGGGCACTGAAGCTTTCTTT.

The rearrangement links TRBV30 to TRBJ1-3, with D possibly matching TRBD1 (6 bases). V dropped 0 bases and J dropped 2 bases, with 8 bases sitting between them. Per the germline V gene, CDR1 is GTSNPN and CDR2 is SVGIG (reference sequence). The CDR3 length is 14 residues. CDR3 coding DNA: TGTGCCTGGAGTGTCAACAGGGCTGGAAACACCATATATTTT. It encodes CAWSVNRAGNTIYF.

V usage is TRBV6-5 and J usage is TRBJ2-3; 11 bases agree with TRBD1. Germline loops: CDR1 MNHEY, CDR2 SVGAGI. With 8 bases clipped from V and 7 bases from J, the junction kept 5 bases outside the gene matches. The CDR3 is 13 residues long. The DNA for the CDR3 is TGTGCCAGCCGGGACAGGGGGAGTTATACGCAGTATTTT. Protein sequence: CASRDRGSYTQYF.

The J gene is TRBJ1-2, the V gene TRBV6-5, with 7 bases fitting TRBD1. Germline V gene data show CDR1 as MNHEY and CDR2 as SVGAGI. The CDR3 contains 16 residues. Losses at the gene ends were 0 bases for V and 8 bases for J; bases not matched to a gene: 12. CDR3 bases: TGTGCCAGCAGTTACTCTACTTTAGACAGGGCCCTGGGCTACACCTTC. Encoded protein: CASSYSTLDRALGYTF.

This clone has just one count. This sequence joins TRBV5-1 and TRBJ1-6; tentatively, D is TRBD1 (6 bases). The V and J ends lost 4 bases and 2 bases respectively, with 13 bases between them. This CDR3 comprises 16 residues. From germline, CDR1 is SGHRS and CDR2 YFSETQ. The CDR3 DNA follows: TGCGCCAGCAGCCCACTGGGGGGGCCCTATAATTCACCCCTCCACTTT. Translated: CASSPLGGPYNSPLHF. Based on the CDR3 plus reference TRBV5-1 and TRBJ1-6, the full variable domain is KAGVTQTPRYLIKTRGQQVTLSCSPISGHRSVSWYQQTPGQGLQFLFEYFSETQRNKGNFPGRFSGRQFSNSRSEMNVSTLELGDSALYLCASSPLGGPYNSPLHFGNGTRLTVT.

This clone came up a few times. The gene calls are TRBV5-1 and TRBJ1-2; 7 positions match TRBD1. Germline CDR1 and CDR2: SGHRS and YFSETQ. Germline trimming cut 5 bases from V and 4 bases from J; bases unmatched to any gene: 8. The CDR3 has 14 amino acids. Written as DNA, the CDR3 is TGCGCCAGCAGAGGCGACAGGGATGGCTATGGCTACACCTTC. Its translation is CASRGDRDGYGYTF.

Concerning this clone: This sequence may be a read error, since a much larger clone differs from it by one base. The chain has TRBV7-2 and TRBJ2-5; possible D gene TRBD2, 6 bases. The V gene's germline CDR1 is SGHTA and CDR2 FQGNSA. V lost 1 base and J lost 1, with 7 bases in between. This CDR3 has 14 amino acids. The CDR3 spells CASSLVGGQETQYF. CDR3 nucleotides: TGTGCCAGCAGCTTAGTGGGGGGCCAAGAGACCCAGTACTTC.

The J gene is TRBJ2-5, the V gene TRBV10-2, with 10 bases matching TRBD2. The CDR3 consists of 13 residues. J lost 3 bases, V lost 9 bases, and 4 bases had no gene match. Germline loops: CDR1 WSHSY, CDR2 SAAADI. The CDR3 protein is CASLLAGKETQYF. DNA for the CDR3: TGCGCCAGTCTACTAGCGGGGAAAGAGACCCAGTACTTC.

This sequence joins TRBV15 and TRBJ1-4; weak D call: TRBD1 (6 bases). CDR3 length: 14 amino acids. V shed 2 bases and J shed 7 bases, with 11 bases lying between them. CDR1 and CDR2 (germline): LNHNV, YYDKDF (reference sequence). The CDR3 protein is CATSRPGVFEKLFF. The DNA of the CDR3 is TGTGCCACCAGCAGACCAGGGGTGTTTGAAAAACTGTTTTTT.